This T cell receptor beta chain was sequenced in a study of vaccination and CD4 T cells after COVID-19. Study at large: Typically, post-vaccine samples were obtained a median around 72 days after dose two, within a range of 14 to 241. Stimulation of the cells used overlapping spike peptide pools from SARS-CoV-2 and from the common cold coronaviruses HCoV-NL63, HCoV-OC43 and HCoV-229E.

Treatment here: roughly 11-day PBMC culture with coronavirus spike peptide pools or control peptides (ViraFEST assay). For this clonotype: Its antigen remains unknown.

Scientists ran DNA taken from cultured CD4+ T cells through the Oncomine TCR Beta short-read assay for sequencing. TCRdb re-analysed the PCR reads in MiXCR, keeping a single row per CDR3 protein. The sample gives roughly 10,000 distinct CDR3 sequences, about a quarter of which show up once; less than 30% is in the top ten. The V gene lost 6 bases and the J gene lost 3 bases, with 6 bases spanning the gap. The CDR3 loop spans 11 amino acids. Germline V CDR1 and CDR2: SGHVS, FQNEAQ. The TCR was taken from a human donor who had recovered from COVID-19. J is TRBJ2-7 and V is TRBV7-8; TRBD2 might be the D (6 bases). The sequences come from CD4+ T cells from blood, cultured in vitro, collected after SARS-CoV-2 vaccination. CDR3 loop: CASRGGYEQYF. Written as DNA, the CDR3 is TGTGCCAGCAGGGGGGGCTACGAGCAGTACTTC.